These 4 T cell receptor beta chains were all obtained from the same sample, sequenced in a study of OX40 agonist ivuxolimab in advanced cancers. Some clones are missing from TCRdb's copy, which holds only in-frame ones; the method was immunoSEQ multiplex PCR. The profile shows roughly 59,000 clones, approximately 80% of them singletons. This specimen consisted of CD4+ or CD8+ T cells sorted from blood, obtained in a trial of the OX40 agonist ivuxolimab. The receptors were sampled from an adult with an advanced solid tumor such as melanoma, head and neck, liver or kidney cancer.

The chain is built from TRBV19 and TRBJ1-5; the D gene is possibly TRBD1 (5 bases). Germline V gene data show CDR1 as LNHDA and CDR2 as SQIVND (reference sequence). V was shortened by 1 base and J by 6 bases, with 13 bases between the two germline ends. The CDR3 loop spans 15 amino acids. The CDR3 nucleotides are TGTGCCAGTAGTATAGCAGCAGGAGGGGCTCAGCCCCAGCATTTT. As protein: CASSIAAGGAQPQHF.

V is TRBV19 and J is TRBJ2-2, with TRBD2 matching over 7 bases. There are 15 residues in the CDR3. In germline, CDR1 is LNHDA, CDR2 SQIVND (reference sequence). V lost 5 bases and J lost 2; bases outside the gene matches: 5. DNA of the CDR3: TGTGCCAGTAGTCTTGGACTAGTAAACACCGGGGAGCTGTTTTTT. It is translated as CASSLGLVNTGELFF.

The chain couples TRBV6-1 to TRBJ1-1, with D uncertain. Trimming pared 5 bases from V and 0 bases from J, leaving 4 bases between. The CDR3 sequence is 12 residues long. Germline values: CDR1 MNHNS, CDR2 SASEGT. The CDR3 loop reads CASSRVNTEAFF. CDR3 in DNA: TGTGCCAGCAGTAGGGTGAACACTGAAGCTTTCTTT.

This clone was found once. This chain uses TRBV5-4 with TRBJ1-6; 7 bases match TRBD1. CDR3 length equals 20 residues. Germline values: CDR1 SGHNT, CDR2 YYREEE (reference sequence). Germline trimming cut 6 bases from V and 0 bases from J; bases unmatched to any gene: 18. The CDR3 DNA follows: TGTGCCAGCACCCTATCGGGCGGGACAGCAATTAGCTCCTATAATTCACCCCTCCACTTT. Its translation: CASTLSGGTAISSYNSPLHF.